This T cell receptor beta chain came from a study of CD8 T cells in Susac syndrome. The germline CDR1 and CDR2 sequences are SGHAT and FQDESV (reference sequence). V was pared by 4 bases and J by 6 bases, with 16 bases between. The CDR3 consists of 14 residues. CD8+ and CD4+ T cells from blood underwent TCR beta sequencing. The CD8+ and CD4+ T cells were isolated magnetically using a negative isolation approach, whereas the TEMRA cells were enriched by FACS. Reverse transcription of about 0.5 to 1 ug RNA was performed with random hexamers. MiXCR, applied by TCRdb to the immunoSEQ multiplex PCR reads, yields one record per CDR3 protein. The data hold some 110,000 distinct CDR3 sequences, with 96% observed a single time.

The receptor was derived from a human donor with Susac syndrome. The chain uses TRBV11-1 and TRBJ2-7; a possible D gene is TRBD2 (6 bases). The sample consisted of CD4+ T cells from PBMCs. The CDR3 nucleotides read TGTGCCAGCAGCTCTCGGGACTCGGGGCCCGAGCAGTACTTC. Translating gives CASSSRDSGPEQYF.